This T cell receptor beta chain was sequenced for a study of blood T cell repertoires in COVID-19. About the research overall: COVID-19 samples, acute and convalescent, were from the United States, Italy and Spain. From T cells, B-cell-depleted T cells, or PBMCs came the material, which was cDNA or gDNA.

Per germline, CDR1 KGHDR and CDR2 SFDVKD. Trimming shortened V by 4 bases and J by 2 bases, and 27 bases separated the two germline ends. The CDR3 is 20 residues long. In the study's own analysis: The assay estimated nucleated cells by amplifying reference gene primers. Profiled with immunoSEQ multiplex PCR; TCRdb holds only in-frame clones, not every one. V and J calls and clone size are copied from that table; D and trimming were computed from the DNA. The sample gives tens of thousands of clones, just over 85% of which show up once; roughly 4% is in the top ten. Sequenced: peripheral blood. This TCR was recovered from a man older than 75 with active COVID-19. This sequence joins TRBV24-1 and TRBJ2-3, with D perhaps TRBD1 (9 bases). CDR3 nucleotides: TGTGCCACCAGTGACCCCCCGGGACAGGGCCGGGAGGGGATCACAGATACGCAGTATTTT. It codes for CATSDPPGQGREGITDTQYF.